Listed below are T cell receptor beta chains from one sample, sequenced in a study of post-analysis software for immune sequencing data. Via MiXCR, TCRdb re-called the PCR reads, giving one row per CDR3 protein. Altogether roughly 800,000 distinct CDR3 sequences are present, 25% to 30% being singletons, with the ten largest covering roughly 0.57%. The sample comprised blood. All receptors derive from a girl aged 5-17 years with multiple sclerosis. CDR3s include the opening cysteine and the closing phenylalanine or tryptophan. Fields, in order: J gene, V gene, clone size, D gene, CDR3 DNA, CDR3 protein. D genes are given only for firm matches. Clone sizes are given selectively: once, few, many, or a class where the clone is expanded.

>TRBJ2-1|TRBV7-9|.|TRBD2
TGTGCCAGCAGCTCCGGGACTAGCTGCGATGAGCAGTTCTTC
CASSSGTSCDEQFF
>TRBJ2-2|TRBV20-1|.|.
TGCAGTGCTAGTAGCGGTCGGTACACCGGGGAGCTGTTTTTT
CSASSGRYTGELFF
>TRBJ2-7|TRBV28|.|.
TGTGCCAGCAGTCCCCCAGCCCGCTCCTACGAGCAGTACTTC
CASSPPARSYEQYF
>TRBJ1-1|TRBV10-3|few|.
TGTGCCATCAGTGAGTCGGGGGCAGGGATAATCGCTGAAGCTTTCTTT
CAISESGAGIIAEAFF
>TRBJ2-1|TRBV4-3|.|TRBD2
TGCGCCATCAGCCAAGCCCTAGGACTAGCGGGGAATGAGCAGTTCTTC
CAISQALGLAGNEQFF
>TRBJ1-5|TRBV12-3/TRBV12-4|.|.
TGTGCCAGCAGTCCCTACAGGGTCAATCAGCCCCAGCATTTT
CASSPYRVNQPQHF
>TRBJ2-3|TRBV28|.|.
TGTGCCAGCAGTTTCTCCGAAGGAGGGAACACAGATACGCAGTATTTT
CASSFSEGGNTDTQYF
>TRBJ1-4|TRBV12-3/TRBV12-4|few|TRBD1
TGTGCCAGCAGGGCGACAGGGGATTATGAAAAACTGTTTTTT
CASRATGDYEKLFF
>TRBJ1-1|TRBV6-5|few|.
TGTGCCAGCAGTTACGTCCCCGGCAGAACTGAAGCTTTCTTT
CASSYVPGRTEAFF
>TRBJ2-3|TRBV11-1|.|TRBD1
TGTGCCAGCAGCTCGGGACAGGGTTCGGATACGCAGTATTTT
CASSSGQGSDTQYF
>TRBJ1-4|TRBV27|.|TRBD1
TGTGCCAGCAGCTCTGGACAGGAAGTTGAAAAACTGTTTTTT
CASSSGQEVEKLFF
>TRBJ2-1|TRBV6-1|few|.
TGTGCCAGCAGTGTTGCGACTAGCAATGAGCAGTTCTTC
CASSVATSNEQFF
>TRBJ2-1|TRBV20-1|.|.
TGCAGTGCTAGAACAAACGCCGTACACAATGAGCAGTTCTTC
CSARTNAVHNEQFF